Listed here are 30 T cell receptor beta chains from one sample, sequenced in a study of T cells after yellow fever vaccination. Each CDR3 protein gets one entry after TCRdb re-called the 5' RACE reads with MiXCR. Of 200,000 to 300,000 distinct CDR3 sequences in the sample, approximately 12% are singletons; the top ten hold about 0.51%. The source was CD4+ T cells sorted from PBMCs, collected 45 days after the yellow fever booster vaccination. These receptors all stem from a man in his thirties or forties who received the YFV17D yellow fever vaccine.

CDR3: CASSFAVGETQYF. The DNA of the CDR3 is TGCGCCAGCAGCTTTGCGGTTGGAGAGACCCAGTACTTC. The chain uses TRBV5-1 and TRBJ2-5; D gene unclear. The germline V gene has CDR1 SGHRS and CDR2 YFSETQ. This CDR3 spans 13 amino acids. The V gene lost 2 bases and the J gene lost 4 bases, with 9 bases spanning the gap.

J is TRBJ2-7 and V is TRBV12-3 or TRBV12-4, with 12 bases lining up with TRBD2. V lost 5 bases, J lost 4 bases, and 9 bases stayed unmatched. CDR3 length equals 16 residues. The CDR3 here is CASSRRGLAGGYEQYF. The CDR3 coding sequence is TGTGCCAGCAGTAGGCGGGGCCTAGCGGGAGGGTACGAGCAGTACTTC.

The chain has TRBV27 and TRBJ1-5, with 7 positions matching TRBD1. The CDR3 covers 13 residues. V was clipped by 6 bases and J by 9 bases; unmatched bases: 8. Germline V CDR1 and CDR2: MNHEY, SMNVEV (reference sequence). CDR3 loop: CASRPRGHGPQHF. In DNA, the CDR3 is TGTGCCAGCAGACCAAGGGGGCACGGGCCCCAGCATTTT.

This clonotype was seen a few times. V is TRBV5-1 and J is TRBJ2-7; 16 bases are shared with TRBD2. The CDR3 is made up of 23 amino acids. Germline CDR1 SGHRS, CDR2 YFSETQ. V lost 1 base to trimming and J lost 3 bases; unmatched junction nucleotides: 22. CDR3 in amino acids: CASSLSGGQGAPGLAGGVYEQYF. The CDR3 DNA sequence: TGCGCCAGCAGCTTGAGTGGCGGACAGGGGGCGCCGGGACTAGCGGGAGGGGTCTACGAGCAGTACTTC.

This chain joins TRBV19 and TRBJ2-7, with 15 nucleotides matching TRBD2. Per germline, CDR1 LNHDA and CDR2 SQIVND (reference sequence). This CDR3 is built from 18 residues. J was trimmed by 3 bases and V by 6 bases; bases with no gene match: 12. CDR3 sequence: CASSTKGLAGGLVYEQYF. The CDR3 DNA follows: TGTGCCAGTAGCACCAAGGGACTAGCGGGAGGTTTGGTCTACGAGCAGTACTTC.

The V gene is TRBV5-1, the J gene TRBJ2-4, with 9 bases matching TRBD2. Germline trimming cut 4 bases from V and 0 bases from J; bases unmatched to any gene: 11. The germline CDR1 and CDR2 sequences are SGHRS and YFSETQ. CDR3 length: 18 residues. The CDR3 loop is CASSHSGSMTLAKNIQYF. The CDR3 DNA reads TGCGCCAGCAGCCATAGCGGGAGTATGACGCTAGCCAAAAACATTCAGTACTTC. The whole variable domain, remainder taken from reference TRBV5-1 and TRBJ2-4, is KAGVTQTPRYLIKTRGQQVTLSCSPISGHRSVSWYQQTPGQGLQFLFEYFSETQRNKGNFPGRFSGRQFSNSRSEMNVSTLELGDSALYLCASSHSGSMTLAKNIQYFGAGTRLSVL.

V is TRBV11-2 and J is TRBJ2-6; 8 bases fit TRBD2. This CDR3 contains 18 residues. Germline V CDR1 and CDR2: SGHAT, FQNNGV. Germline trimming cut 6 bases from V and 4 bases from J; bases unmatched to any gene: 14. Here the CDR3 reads CASRPPGGAIPGANVLTF. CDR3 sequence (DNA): TGTGCCAGCAGACCACCGGGGGGGGCTATACCCGGGGCCAACGTCCTGACTTTC. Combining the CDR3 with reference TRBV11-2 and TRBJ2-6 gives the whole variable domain EAGVAQSPRYKIIEKRQSVAFWCNPISGHATLYWYQQILGQGPKLLIQFQNNGVVDDSQLPKDRFSAERLKGVDSTLKIQPAKLEDSAVYLCASRPPGGAIPGANVLTFGAGSRLTVL.

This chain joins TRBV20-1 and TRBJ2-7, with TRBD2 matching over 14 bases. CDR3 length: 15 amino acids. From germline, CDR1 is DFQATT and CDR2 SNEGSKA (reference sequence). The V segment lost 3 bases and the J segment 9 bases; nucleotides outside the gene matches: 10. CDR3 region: CSASPGLAGGIRQYF. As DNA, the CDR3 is TGCAGTGCTAGCCCCGGACTAGCGGGAGGTATCCGGCAGTACTTC.

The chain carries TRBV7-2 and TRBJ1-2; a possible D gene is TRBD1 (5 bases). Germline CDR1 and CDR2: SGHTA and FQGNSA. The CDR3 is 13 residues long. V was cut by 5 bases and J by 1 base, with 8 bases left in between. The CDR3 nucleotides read TGTGCCAGCAGCGTTGACAGTAACTATGGCTACACCTTC. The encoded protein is CASSVDSNYGYTF.

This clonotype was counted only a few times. CDR3 DNA sequence: TGTGCCAGCAGCGTTGTTAGCGGGGGCAATACAGATACGCAGTATTTT. This gives the protein CASSVVSGGNTDTQYF. The chain couples TRBV5-6 to TRBJ2-3; TRBD2 matches at 9 bases. Per the germline V gene, CDR1 is SGHDT and CDR2 is YYEEEE. J was trimmed by 3 bases and V by 4 bases; bases with no gene match: 9. The CDR3 is 16 amino acids.

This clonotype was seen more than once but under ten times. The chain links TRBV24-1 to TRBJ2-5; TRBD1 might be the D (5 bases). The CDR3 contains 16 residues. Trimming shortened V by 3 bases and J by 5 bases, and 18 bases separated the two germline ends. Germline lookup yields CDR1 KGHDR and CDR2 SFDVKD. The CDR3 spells CATSDHDRTPRETQYF. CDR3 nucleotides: TGTGCCACCAGTGATCACGACAGAACCCCAAGGGAGACCCAGTACTTC.

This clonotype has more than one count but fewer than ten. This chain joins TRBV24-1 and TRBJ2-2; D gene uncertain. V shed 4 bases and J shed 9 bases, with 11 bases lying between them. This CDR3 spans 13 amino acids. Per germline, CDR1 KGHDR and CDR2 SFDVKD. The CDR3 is CATSDPINRELFF. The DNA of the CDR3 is TGTGCCACCAGTGACCCCATAAACCGGGAGCTGTTTTTT.

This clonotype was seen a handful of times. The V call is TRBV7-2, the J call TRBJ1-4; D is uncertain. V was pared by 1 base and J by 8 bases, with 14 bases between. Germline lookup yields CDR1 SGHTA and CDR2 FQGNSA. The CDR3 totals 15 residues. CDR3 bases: TGTGCCAGCAGCTTAGAGAGAGGCGCGTGGGAAAAACTGTTTTTT. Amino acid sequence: CASSLERGAWEKLFF.

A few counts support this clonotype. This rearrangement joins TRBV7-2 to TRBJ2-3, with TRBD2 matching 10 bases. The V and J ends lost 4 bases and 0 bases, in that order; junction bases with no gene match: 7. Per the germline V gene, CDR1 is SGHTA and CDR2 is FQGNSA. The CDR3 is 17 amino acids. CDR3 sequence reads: CASSSRGTSASTDTQYF. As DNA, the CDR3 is TGTGCCAGCAGCTCGAGGGGGACTAGCGCCAGCACAGATACGCAGTATTTT.

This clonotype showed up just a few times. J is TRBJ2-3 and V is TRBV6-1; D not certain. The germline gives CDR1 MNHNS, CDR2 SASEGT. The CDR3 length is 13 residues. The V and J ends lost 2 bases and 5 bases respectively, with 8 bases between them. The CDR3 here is CASSEWKEDTQYF. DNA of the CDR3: TGTGCCAGCAGTGAATGGAAGGAAGATACGCAGTATTTT.

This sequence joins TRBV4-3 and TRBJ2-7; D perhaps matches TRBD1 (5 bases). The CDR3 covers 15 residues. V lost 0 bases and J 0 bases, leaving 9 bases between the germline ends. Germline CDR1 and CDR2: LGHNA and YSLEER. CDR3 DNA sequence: TGCGCCAGCAGCCAAGACAGGGTATACTCCTACGAGCAGTACTTC. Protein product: CASSQDRVYSYEQYF.

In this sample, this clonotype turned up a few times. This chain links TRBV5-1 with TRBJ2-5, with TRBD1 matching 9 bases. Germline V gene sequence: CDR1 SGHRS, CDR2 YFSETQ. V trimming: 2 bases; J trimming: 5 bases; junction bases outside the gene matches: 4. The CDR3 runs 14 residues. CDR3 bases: TGCGCCAGCAGCTTCACAGGGGGCGTGGAGACCCAGTACTTC. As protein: CASSFTGGVETQYF.

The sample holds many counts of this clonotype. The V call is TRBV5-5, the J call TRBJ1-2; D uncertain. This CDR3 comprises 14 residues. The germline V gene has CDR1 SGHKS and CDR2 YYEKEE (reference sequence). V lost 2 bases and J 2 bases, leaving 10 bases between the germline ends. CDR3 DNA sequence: TGTGCCAGCAGCTTTGAACGGTTGAACTATGGCTACACCTTC. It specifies CASSFERLNYGYTF. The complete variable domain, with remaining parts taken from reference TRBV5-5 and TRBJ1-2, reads DAGVTQSPTHLIKTRGQQVTLRCSPISGHKSVSWYQQVLGQGPQFIFQYYEKEERGRGNFPDRFSARQFPNYSSELNVNALLLGDSALYLCASSFERLNYGYTFGSGTRLTVV.

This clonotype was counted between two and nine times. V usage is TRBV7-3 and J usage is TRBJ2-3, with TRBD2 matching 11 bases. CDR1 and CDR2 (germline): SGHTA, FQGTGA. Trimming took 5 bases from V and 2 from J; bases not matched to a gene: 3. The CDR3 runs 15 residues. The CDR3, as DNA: TGTGCCAGCAGCCGACTAGCGGGATCCACAGATACGCAGTATTTT. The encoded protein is CASSRLAGSTDTQYF.

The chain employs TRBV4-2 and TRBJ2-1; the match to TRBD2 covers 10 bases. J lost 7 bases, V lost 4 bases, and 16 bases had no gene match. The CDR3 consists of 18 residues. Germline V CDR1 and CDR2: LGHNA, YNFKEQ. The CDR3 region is CASSRAESGTSVGNEQFF. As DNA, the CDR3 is TGTGCCAGCAGCCGCGCCGAATCCGGGACTAGCGTGGGAAATGAGCAGTTCTTC.

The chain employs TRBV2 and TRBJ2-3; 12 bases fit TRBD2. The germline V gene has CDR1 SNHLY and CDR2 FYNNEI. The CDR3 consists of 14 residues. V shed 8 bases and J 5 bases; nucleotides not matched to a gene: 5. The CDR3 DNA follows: TGTGCCAGCGGCCTAGCGGGAGGGAGAGATACGCAGTATTTT. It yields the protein CASGLAGGRDTQYF.

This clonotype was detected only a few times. The CDR3 sequence is CASSLRLNTGELFF. The CDR3 coding sequence is TGTGCCAGCAGCTTACGACTGAACACCGGGGAGCTGTTTTTT. This chain links TRBV7-2 with TRBJ2-2; D is unresolved. The CDR3 runs 14 residues. Per the germline V gene, CDR1 is SGHTA and CDR2 is FQGNSA. Trimming removed 2 bases at V and 1 base at J, with 5 bases between.

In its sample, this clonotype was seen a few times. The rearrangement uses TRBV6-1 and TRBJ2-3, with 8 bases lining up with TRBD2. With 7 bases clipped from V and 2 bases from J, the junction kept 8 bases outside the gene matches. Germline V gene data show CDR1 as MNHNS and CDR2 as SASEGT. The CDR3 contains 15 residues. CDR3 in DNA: TGTGCCAGCAAAGTCCGACTAGCGCTCACAGATACGCAGTATTTT. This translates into CASKVRLALTDTQYF.

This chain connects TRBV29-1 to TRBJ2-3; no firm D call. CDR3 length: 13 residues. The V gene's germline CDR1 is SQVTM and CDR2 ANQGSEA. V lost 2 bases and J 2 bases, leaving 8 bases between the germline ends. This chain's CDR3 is CSVETSDTDTQYF. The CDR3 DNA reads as TGCAGCGTTGAAACCAGCGACACAGATACGCAGTATTTT.

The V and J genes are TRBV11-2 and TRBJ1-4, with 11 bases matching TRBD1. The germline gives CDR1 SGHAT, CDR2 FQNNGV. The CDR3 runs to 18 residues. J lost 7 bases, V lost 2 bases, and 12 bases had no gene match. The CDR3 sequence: CASSLTPGQGAFREKLFF. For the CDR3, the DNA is TGTGCCAGCAGCTTAACCCCAGGACAGGGGGCTTTCCGTGAAAAACTGTTTTTT.

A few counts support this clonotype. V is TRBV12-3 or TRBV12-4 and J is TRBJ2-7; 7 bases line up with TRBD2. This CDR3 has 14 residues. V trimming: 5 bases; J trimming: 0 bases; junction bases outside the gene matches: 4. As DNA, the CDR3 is TGTGCCAGCAGTGGGGGGGGACTCTCCTACGAGCAGTACTTC. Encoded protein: CASSGGGLSYEQYF.

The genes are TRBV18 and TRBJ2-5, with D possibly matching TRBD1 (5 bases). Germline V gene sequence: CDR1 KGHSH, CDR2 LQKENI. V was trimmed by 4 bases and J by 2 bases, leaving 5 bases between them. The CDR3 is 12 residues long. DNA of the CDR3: TGTGCCAGCTCACGACAGCAAGAGACCCAGTACTTC. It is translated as CASSRQQETQYF.

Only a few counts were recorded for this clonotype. As DNA, the CDR3 is TGCGCCAGCGGGACTAGCGGATCCACAGATACGCAGTATTTT. Translating it yields CASGTSGSTDTQYF. The J gene is TRBJ2-3, the V gene TRBV5-1; TRBD2 aligns across 11 bases. Trimming at V came to 7 bases and at J to 2 bases, leaving 3 bases not matched to a gene. This CDR3 spans 14 amino acids. Per the germline V gene, CDR1 is SGHRS and CDR2 is YFSETQ.

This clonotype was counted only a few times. The CDR3 protein is CAISESGSSYEQYF. CDR3 coding DNA: TGTGCCATCAGTGAGTCGGGCAGCTCCTACGAGCAGTACTTC. V usage is TRBV10-3 and J usage is TRBJ2-7, with D uncertain. The germline V gene has CDR1 ENHRY and CDR2 SYGVKD. The CDR3 sequence is 14 residues long. The germline V and J ends were trimmed by 0 bases and 0 bases, with 6 bases remaining between them.

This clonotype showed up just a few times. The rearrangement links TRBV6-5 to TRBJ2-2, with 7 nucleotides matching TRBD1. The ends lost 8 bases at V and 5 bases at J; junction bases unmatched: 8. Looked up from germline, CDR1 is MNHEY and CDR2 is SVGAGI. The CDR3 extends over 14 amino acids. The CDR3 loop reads CASGNRGGTGELFF. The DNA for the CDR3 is TGTGCCAGCGGTAACAGGGGTGGAACCGGGGAGCTGTTTTTT.